One and the same sample provided the 15 T cell receptor beta chains below, sequenced in a study of cytomegalovirus exposure and HLA in healthy donors. The PCR made use of 60 Vbeta and 13 Jbeta primers. Generated by immunoSEQ multiplex PCR, the TCRdb table keeps only in-frame clones and is missing some. The sample yields some 70,000 clones, more than 75% seen once. Sequenced: PBMCs. The receptor set was obtained from a man aged 18 to 29 in good health and CMV-seropositive.

The CDR3 region has the DNA TGTGCCAGCAGTAGCGGGGGATACGAGCAGTACTTC. Encoded protein: CASSSGGYEQYF. This chain joins TRBV28 and TRBJ2-7, with 8 nucleotides matching TRBD2. Trimming removed 5 bases from V and 4 bases from J; junction bases left unmatched: 1. CDR1 is MDHEN, CDR2 SYDVKM, per germline. There are 12 residues in the CDR3.

The rearrangement links TRBV11-3 to TRBJ2-7; 9 nucleotides match TRBD1. The CDR3 runs to 14 residues. The ends lost 5 bases at V and 3 bases at J; junction bases unmatched: 5. Germline V gives CDR1 SGHNT, CDR2 YENEEA. This chain's CDR3 is CASSPGQGLYEQYF. The CDR3 region has the DNA TGTGCCAGCAGCCCCGGACAGGGGCTCTACGAGCAGTACTTC.

This chain links TRBV10-1 with TRBJ2-3; TRBD2 aligns across 9 bases. Germline trimming cut 3 bases from V and 9 bases from J; bases unmatched to any gene: 4. The CDR3 spans 13 residues. Germline CDR1 and CDR2: WNHNN and SYGVQD (reference sequence). The CDR3 region has the DNA TGCGCCAGCAGTGATCGTAGCGGGGGAACGCAGTATTTT. Protein product: CASSDRSGGTQYF.

The chain couples TRBV4-1 to TRBJ2-7; 12 positions agree with TRBD2. This CDR3 comprises 19 residues. The ends lost 2 bases at V and 4 bases at J; junction bases unmatched: 15. CDR1 is MGHRA and CDR2 is YSYEKL in the germline V gene. CDR3 region: CASSQKWTSGVPKMYEQYF. CDR3 DNA sequence: TGCGCCAGCAGCCAAAAGTGGACTAGCGGGGTCCCAAAGATGTACGAGCAGTACTTC.

The genes are TRBV30 and TRBJ2-1; D is perhaps TRBD2 (6 bases). From germline, CDR1 is GTSNPN and CDR2 SVGIG (reference sequence). V shed 0 bases and J shed 10 bases, with 10 bases lying between them. This CDR3 comprises 12 residues. The CDR3, as DNA: TGTGCCTGGAGTGTTATGGCGGGAGAGCAGTTCTTC. This gives the protein CAWSVMAGEQFF.

To note about this clone: Distinct nucleotide sequences in the sample also encode this CDR3. The chain links TRBV6-5 to TRBJ1-2; D possibly corresponds to TRBD1 (6 bases). CDR1 and CDR2 (germline): MNHEY, SVGAGI. V lost 0 bases to trimming and J lost 4 bases, with 12 bases between them. The CDR3 runs 15 residues. CDR3 residues: CASSYSLGQSYGYTF. As DNA, the CDR3 is TGTGCCAGCAGTTACTCTCTTGGACAGTCCTATGGCTACACCTTC.

The chain links TRBV5-4 to TRBJ1-2; the match to TRBD1 covers 7 bases. The CDR3 contains 15 residues. CDR1 and CDR2 from the germline V gene are SGHNT and YYREEE (reference sequence). V lost 0 bases and J lost 8; bases outside the gene matches: 10. The CDR3 DNA reads TGTGCCAGCAGCTTGGGGGGCCCACAGGGGAGAGGCTACACCTTC. Encoded protein: CASSLGGPQGRGYTF.

In its sample, this clone was seen a few times. The chain links TRBV29-1 to TRBJ2-5, with D possibly being TRBD1 (7 bases). Germline assignment: CDR1 SQVTM and CDR2 ANQGSEA. This CDR3 region has 13 residues. With 7 bases removed from V and 2 bases from J, the gap between germline ends came to 14 bases. CDR3 sequence: CSAGAGGQETQYF. The CDR3 coding sequence is TGCAGCGCGGGAGCAGGGGGGCAAGAGACCCAGTACTTC.

The chain couples TRBV5-1 to TRBJ2-3, with TRBD2 identical over 10 bases. The V and J ends lost 4 bases and 0 bases, in that order; junction bases with no gene match: 5. Germline CDR1 is SGHRS and CDR2 is YFSETQ. The length of the CDR3 is 16 residues. This CDR3 is CASSALAGGSTDTQYF. The DNA for the CDR3 is TGCGCCAGCAGCGCCTTAGCGGGGGGAAGCACAGATACGCAGTATTTT.

There are a few counts of this clone. The chain couples TRBV4-1 to TRBJ2-4; 13 nucleotides align to TRBD2. With 1 base clipped from V and 1 base from J, the junction kept 10 bases outside the gene matches. Germline loops: CDR1 MGHRA, CDR2 YSYEKL. This CDR3 has 20 residues. The CDR3 DNA is TGCGCCAGCAGCCAAGGATTACTAGCGGGAGGGCCTCAGGCCAAAAACATTCAGTACTTC. This translates into CASSQGLLAGGPQAKNIQYF.

The chain joins TRBV30 to TRBJ1-2, with D maybe TRBD1 (5 bases). Germline CDR1 and CDR2: GTSNPN and SVGIG (reference sequence). V lost 8 bases and J 1 base, leaving 17 bases between the germline ends. This CDR3 contains 14 residues. In DNA, the CDR3 is TGTGCCGGACAAGGACACTTACTTAACTATGGCTACACCTTC. It translates to CAGQGHLLNYGYTF.

The chain couples TRBV14 to TRBJ2-5, with D tentatively TRBD2 (6 bases). This CDR3 spans 13 amino acids. The V gene's germline CDR1 is SGHDN and CDR2 FVKESK. The germline V and J ends were trimmed by 1 base and 6 bases, with 9 bases remaining between them. The CDR3 sequence is CASSQVGGQTQYF. The CDR3 DNA reads as TGTGCCAGCAGCCAAGTCGGGGGTCAGACCCAGTACTTC.

This chain joins TRBV6-5 and TRBJ2-1, with TRBD2 as a possible D gene (6 bases). V was pared by 2 bases and J by 2 bases, with 10 bases between. CDR3 length equals 15 residues. Germline V lookup: CDR1 MNHEY, CDR2 SVGAGI. The CDR3 DNA sequence: TGTGCCAGCAGTTACCTGAGGGAGGCCTACAATGAGCAGTTCTTC. Protein product: CASSYLREAYNEQFF.

The V gene is TRBV4-2, the J gene TRBJ2-3; TRBD2 aligns across 9 bases. The CDR3 spans 15 residues. Per germline, CDR1 LGHNA and CDR2 YNFKEQ. The V gene end was trimmed by 0 bases and the J gene end by 4 bases; junction bases not matched to a gene: 2. This chain's CDR3 is CASSQEAGGPDTQYF. As DNA, the CDR3 is TGTGCCAGCAGCCAAGAGGCGGGGGGGCCAGATACGCAGTATTTT.

This clone came up a few times. The chain uses TRBV30 and TRBJ2-7, with TRBD1 matching over 9 bases. With V trimmed by 7 bases and J by 0 bases, 7 bases remained unmatched. The CDR3 loop spans 14 amino acids. In germline, CDR1 is GTSNPN, CDR2 SVGIG (reference sequence). CDR3 sequence reads: CASSWTGVSYEQYF. Here the CDR3 DNA reads TGTGCCTCCTCCTGGACAGGGGTCTCCTACGAGCAGTACTTC. The full variable domain, rest sourced from reference TRBV30 and TRBJ2-7, is SQTIHQWPATLVQPVGSPLSLECTVEGTSNPNLYWYRQAAGRGLQLLFYSVGIGQISSEVPQNLSASRPQDRQFILSSKKLLLSDSGFYLCASSWTGVSYEQYFGPGTRLTVT.